The 19 T cell receptor beta chains given below trace back to one sample, sequenced in a study of OX40 agonist ivuxolimab in advanced cancers. Profiling relied on immunoSEQ multiplex PCR, and the TCRdb table lists in-frame clones only, not all of them. The repertoire holds around 80,000 clones, with about 91% as singletons. Sample: CD4+ or CD8+ T cells sorted from blood, taken in a trial of the OX40 agonist ivuxolimab. The receptors here all came from an adult with an advanced solid tumor such as melanoma, head and neck, liver or kidney cancer.

DNA for the CDR3: TGTGCCAGCAGCTTGAGCGGAGCCAACACCGGGGAGCTGTTTTTT. Translation gives CASSLSGANTGELFF. The V gene is TRBV7-2, the J gene TRBJ2-2, with a weak D call TRBD2 (5 bases). Trimming took 3 bases from V and 2 from J, leaving 10 bases between them. This CDR3 has 15 residues. Germline CDR1 is SGHTA and CDR2 is FQGNSA.

The chain has TRBV7-3 and TRBJ2-3; unclear D gene. The CDR3 sequence is 14 residues long. Germline V gene lookup returns CDR1 SGHTA and CDR2 FQGTGA. Trimming stripped 5 bases from V and 4 bases from J, with 13 bases between. The CDR3 region has the DNA TGTGCCAGCAGCCTAGGACGGTTTGCAGATACGCAGTATTTT. This codes for CASSLGRFADTQYF.

The V call is TRBV7-2, the J call TRBJ2-1; TRBD2 matches 12 bases. V dropped 5 bases and J dropped 1; count of bases not matched to a gene: 3. Germline CDR1 is SGHTA and CDR2 is FQGNSA. The CDR3 spans 16 residues. The CDR3 sequence: CASSRLAGESYNEQFF. The CDR3 DNA reads TGTGCCAGCAGCAGACTAGCGGGAGAATCCTACAATGAGCAGTTCTTC.

This sequence joins TRBV15 and TRBJ1-5; tentative D call: TRBD1 (5 bases). Germline assignment: CDR1 LNHNV and CDR2 YYDKDF (reference sequence). V was clipped by 3 bases and J by 4 bases, with 16 bases between them. This CDR3 has 16 amino acids. The CDR3 nucleotides are TGTGCCACCAGCAGCGTTAGAACAGGAGGGAATCAGCCCCAGCATTTT. Protein sequence: CATSSVRTGGNQPQHF.

V gene TRBV7-2 combines with J gene TRBJ2-5; D is ambiguous. The V and J ends lost 5 bases and 7 bases respectively, with 14 bases between them. The CDR3 is 13 amino acids. Germline CDR1 and CDR2: SGHTA and FQGNSA. The CDR3 is CASSTSGPGTQYF. The CDR3, as DNA: TGTGCCAGCAGCACCTCGGGCCCCGGGACCCAGTACTTC.

This clone was counted only a few times. The genes are TRBV4-2 and TRBJ2-1, with 7 bases lining up with TRBD1. The CDR3 loop spans 15 amino acids. Germline V gene lookup returns CDR1 LGHNA and CDR2 YNFKEQ. The trim removed 3 bases at V and 4 bases at J, leaving 6 bases unmatched. The CDR3 reads CASSHGQAAYNEQFF. CDR3 bases: TGTGCCAGCAGCCACGGACAGGCGGCATACAATGAGCAGTTCTTC.

The V gene is TRBV2, the J gene TRBJ1-5; the D is unclear. The CDR3 contains 14 residues. The V and J ends lost 5 bases and 4 bases respectively, with 12 bases between them. The germline V gene has CDR1 SNHLY and CDR2 FYNNEI. The CDR3 nucleotides read TGTGCCAGCAGTCAAGGGTGGCTAAATCAGCCCCAGCATTTT. Amino acid sequence: CASSQGWLNQPQHF.

As to this clone: Other DNA variants within this sample encode the same CDR3. The rearrangement links TRBV27 to TRBJ2-2; D remains unclear. CDR3 length: 14 amino acids. CDR1 and CDR2 from the germline V gene are MNHEY and SMNVEV (reference sequence). V lost 8 bases to trimming and J lost 4 bases, with 14 bases between them. The CDR3 here is CASVPLGGTGELFF. The CDR3 nucleotides are TGTGCCAGCGTTCCCTTAGGTGGCACCGGGGAGCTGTTTTTT.

This clone was counted once. The chain recombines TRBV15 with TRBJ2-1, with 8 bases that match TRBD2. V shed 4 bases and J 4 bases; nucleotides not matched to a gene: 3. There are 14 residues in the CDR3. Germline loops: CDR1 LNHNV, CDR2 YYDKDF (reference sequence). CDR3 residues: CATSMSGSYNEQFF. CDR3 bases: TGTGCCACCAGCATGAGCGGGAGTTACAATGAGCAGTTCTTC.

The V call is TRBV27, the J call TRBJ1-6; D not resolved. The germline gives CDR1 MNHEY, CDR2 SMNVEV (reference sequence). Trimming took 5 bases from V and 4 from J, leaving 12 bases between them. The CDR3 runs 15 residues. The CDR3 DNA sequence: TGTGCCAGCAGTCCCTCCACTCCGTATAATTCACCCCTCCACTTT. It is translated as CASSPSTPYNSPLHF.

J is TRBJ1-4 and V is TRBV30; TRBD1 is a possible D gene (5 bases). The V gene lost 4 bases and the J gene lost 7 bases, with 16 bases spanning the gap. CDR1 and CDR2 from the germline V gene are GTSNPN and SVGIG (reference sequence). This CDR3 has 14 residues. The CDR3 loop reads CAWKWGRGVEKLFF. The CDR3 coding sequence is TGTGCCTGGAAATGGGGCCGAGGGGTTGAAAAACTGTTTTTT.

CDR3 in DNA: TGTGCCAGCTCACAGCGGAACCCCCGACAGGGGAGCACTGAAGCTTTCTTT. Translating it yields CASSQRNPRQGSTEAFF. J is TRBJ1-1 and V is TRBV18; 8 bases fit TRBD1. V was clipped by 4 bases and J by 4 bases; unmatched bases: 14. Germline V lookup: CDR1 KGHSH, CDR2 LQKENI. The CDR3 sequence is 17 residues long.

CDR3 nucleotides: TGCGCCAGCAGCCGGGACAGTAACACTGAAGCTTTCTTT. This codes for CASSRDSNTEAFF. The rearrangement uses TRBV5-1 and TRBJ1-1; the match to TRBD1 covers 7 bases. The germline V gene encodes CDR1 SGHRS and CDR2 YFSETQ. V lost 4 bases, J lost 2 bases, and 2 bases stayed unmatched. This CDR3 is built from 13 residues.

The genes are TRBV4-2 and TRBJ2-3; 11 positions match TRBD2. Per germline, CDR1 LGHNA and CDR2 YNFKEQ. With 0 bases clipped from V and 3 bases from J, the junction kept 2 bases outside the gene matches. The CDR3 covers 16 residues. The CDR3 nucleotides read TGTGCCAGCAGCCAAGAACTAGCGGGAGCAACAGATACGCAGTATTTT. Translated, it gives CASSQELAGATDTQYF.

With regard to this clone: One end of the junction varies from germline; a read error may be responsible. The CDR3 is CASSLDPTGAKYGYTF. In nucleotides, the CDR3 is TGCGCCAGCTCCCTCGACCCGACAGGGGCTAAATATGGCTACACCTTC. The chain uses TRBV5-1 and TRBJ1-2; 8 positions match TRBD1. From germline, CDR1 is SGHRS and CDR2 YFSETQ. This CDR3 comprises 16 residues.

About this clone itself: The sample holds other DNA sequences that translate to the same CDR3. This chain uses TRBV18 with TRBJ2-3; no firm D call. Trimming cost V 2 bases and J 6 bases, with 3 bases left between them. Germline CDR1 is KGHSH and CDR2 is LQKENI. The CDR3 is made up of 11 amino acids. CDR3 protein: CASSPSDTQYF. CDR3 sequence (DNA): TGTGCCAGCTCACCATCGGATACGCAGTATTTT.

This clone was recorded once. The chain links TRBV7-3 to TRBJ2-7; 9 bases align to TRBD2. Per germline, CDR1 SGHTA and CDR2 FQGTGA. After removal of 2 bases from V and 2 bases from J, the junction contained 7 bases not matched to a gene. The CDR3 contains 16 residues. Written as DNA, the CDR3 is TGTGCCAGCAGCTTAGTTGCGGCGGGAGGGCCCTACGAGCAGTACTTC. The encoded protein is CASSLVAAGGPYEQYF. Full variable domain (missing parts from reference TRBV7-3 and TRBJ2-7): GAGVSQTPSNKVTEKGKYVELRCDPISGHTALYWYRQSLGQGPEFLIYFQGTGAADDSGLPNDRFFAVRPEGSVSTLKIQRTERGDSAVYLCASSLVAAGGPYEQYFGPGTRLTVT.

This chain links TRBV7-2 with TRBJ2-3; D possibly corresponds to TRBD2 (5 bases). Trimming cost V 6 bases and J 4 bases, with 8 bases left between them. The CDR3 has 12 amino acids. Germline CDR1 SGHTA, CDR2 FQGNSA. CDR3 in amino acids: CASRRTSDTQYF. In nucleotides, the CDR3 is TGTGCCAGCAGGAGGACTTCAGATACGCAGTATTTT.

This chain links TRBV19 with TRBJ2-7, with D unclear. CDR3 length: 11 residues. CDR1 is LNHDA and CDR2 is SQIVND in the germline V gene (reference sequence). V was pared by 4 bases and J by 5 bases, with 6 bases between. The CDR3 loop is CASSTQDEQYF. CDR3 nucleotides: TGTGCCAGTAGTACCCAAGACGAGCAGTACTTC.